This T cell receptor (beta chain) was retrieved from a study of blood T cell repertoires in COVID-19. Study information: Acute-phase and convalescent COVID-19 samples originated in the United States, Italy and Spain.

Sequencing used immunoSEQ multiplex PCR; TCRdb keeps in-frame clones, though not all of them. The data contain some 94,000 clones, about 70% of them seen just once; the ten biggest clones take up approximately 25%. This clone showed up just a few times. Germline assignment: CDR1 MNHNY and CDR2 SVGAGI (reference sequence). V was clipped by 4 bases and J by 4 bases; unmatched bases: 7. This CDR3 contains 16 residues. Source material: peripheral blood. The TCR sequence derives from an older woman in a cohort sampled during active or convalescent COVID-19. V gene TRBV6-6 combines with J gene TRBJ1-1; 12 bases fit TRBD1. CDR3 loop: CASSSRDRGPGTEAFF. Written as DNA, the CDR3 is TGTGCCAGCAGTTCCCGGGACAGGGGGCCTGGCACTGAAGCTTTCTTT.